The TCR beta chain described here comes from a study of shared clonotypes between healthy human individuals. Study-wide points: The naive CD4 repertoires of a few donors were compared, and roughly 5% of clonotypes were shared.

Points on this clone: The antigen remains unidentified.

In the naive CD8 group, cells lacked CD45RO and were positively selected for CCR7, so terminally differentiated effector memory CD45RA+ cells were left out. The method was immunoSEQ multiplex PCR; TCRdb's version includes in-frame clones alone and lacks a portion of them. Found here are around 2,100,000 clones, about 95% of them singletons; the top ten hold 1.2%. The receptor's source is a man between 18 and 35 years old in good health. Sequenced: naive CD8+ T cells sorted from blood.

The CDR3 DNA sequence: TGTGCCAGCAGCTTAAGACTAGCGGGACCCTACAATGAGCAGTTCTTC. This translates into CASSLRLAGPYNEQFF. This chain uses TRBV7-9 with TRBJ2-1; 11 nucleotides align to TRBD2. Germline V gene lookup returns CDR1 SEHNR and CDR2 FQNEAQ (reference sequence). Trimming at V came to 2 bases and at J to 2 bases, leaving 2 bases not matched to a gene. The CDR3 contains 16 residues.